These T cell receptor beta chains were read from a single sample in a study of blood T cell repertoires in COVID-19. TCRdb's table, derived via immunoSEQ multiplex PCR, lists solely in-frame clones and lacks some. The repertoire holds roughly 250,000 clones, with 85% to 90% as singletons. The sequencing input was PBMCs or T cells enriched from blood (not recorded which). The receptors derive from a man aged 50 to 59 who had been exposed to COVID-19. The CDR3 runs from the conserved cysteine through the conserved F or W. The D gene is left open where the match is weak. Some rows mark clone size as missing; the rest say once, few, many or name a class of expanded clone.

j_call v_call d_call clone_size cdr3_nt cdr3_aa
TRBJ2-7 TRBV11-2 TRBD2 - TGTGCCAGCAGCCTCTCAGGGAAGTTAGCGGGGTCCTACGAGCAGTACTTC CASSLSGKLAGSYEQYF
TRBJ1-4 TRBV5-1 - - TGCGCCAGCAGCTCGGGTAGAATGGATGAAAAACTGTTTTTT CASSSGRMDEKLFF
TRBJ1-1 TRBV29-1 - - TGCAGCACCCCCGGGTGGGGCAGGGGCCTTAATGAAGCTTTCTTT CSTPGWGRGLNEAFF
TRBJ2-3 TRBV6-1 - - TGTGCCAGCAGTACGACGTCGGAGGTAAATACGCAGTATTTT CASSTTSEVNTQYF
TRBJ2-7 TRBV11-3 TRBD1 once TGTGCCAGCAGCTCATCGGGACAGGGTCTCAACGAGCAGTACTTC CASSSSGQGLNEQYF
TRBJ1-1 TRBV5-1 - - TGCGCCAGCAGCTTGTCGACAGGGAACACTGAAGCTTTCTTT CASSLSTGNTEAFF
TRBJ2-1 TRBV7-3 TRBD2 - TGTGCCAGCAGCTTAAGACTAGCGGGAGGCCAGCAGTTCTTC CASSLRLAGGQQFF
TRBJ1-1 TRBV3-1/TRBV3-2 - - TGTGCCAGCACAGGGTATAATACTGAAGCTTTCTTT CASTGYNTEAFF
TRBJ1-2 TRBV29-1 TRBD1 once TGCAGCGCCCGGACAGGGGCGGGCTACACCTTC CSARTGAGYTF
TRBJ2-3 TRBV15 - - TGTGCCACCAGCAGGGGGAACCTAGGGGCAGATACGCAGTATTTT CATSRGNLGADTQYF
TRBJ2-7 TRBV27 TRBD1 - TGTGCCAGCAGTCTTCCGGGACAGGGACCGGCCGAGCAGTACTTC CASSLPGQGPAEQYF
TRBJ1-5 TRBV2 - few TGTGCCAGCAGCGTGGGACACCGTCAGCCCCAGCATTTT CASSVGHRQPQHF
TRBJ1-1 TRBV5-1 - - TGCGCCAGCAGCTCACAGGGTTGGGGCACTGAAGCTTTCTTT CASSSQGWGTEAFF
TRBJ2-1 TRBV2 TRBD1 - TGTGCCAGCAGTGATGGACAGGGCGGTGGTGAGCAGTTCTTC CASSDGQGGGEQFF
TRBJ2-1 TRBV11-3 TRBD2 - TGTGCCAGCAGCTTAGAATACAGGACTAGCACCTACAATGAGCAGTTCTTC CASSLEYRTSTYNEQFF
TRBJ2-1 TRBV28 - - TGTGCCAGCTCGGGACTCCTCATCCACTCCTACAATGAGCAGTTCTTC CASSGLLIHSYNEQFF
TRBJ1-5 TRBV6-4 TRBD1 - TGTGCCAGCATGGGACAGAAAAGCAATCAGCCCCAGCATTTT CASMGQKSNQPQHF
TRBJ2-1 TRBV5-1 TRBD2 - TGCGCCAGCAGCATACCGACTAGCGGGGATTACAATGAGCAGTTCTTC CASSIPTSGDYNEQFF
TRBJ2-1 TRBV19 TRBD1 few TGTGCCAGTAGGAGGACAGGGGGCAGGGATGAGCAGTTCTTC CASRRTGGRDEQFF
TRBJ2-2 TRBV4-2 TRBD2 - TGTGCCAGCACCCAAAGCGTGGTAGCGGGCTCCCCGGGGGAGCTGTTTTTT CASTQSVVAGSPGELFF
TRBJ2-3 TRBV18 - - TGTGCCAGCTCACGCTTAACCCAGACAGATACGCAGTATTTT CASSRLTQTDTQYF
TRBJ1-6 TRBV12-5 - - TGTGCTAGTGGTTTGGAATGGAGGGATTCACCCCTCCACTTT CASGLEWRDSPLHF
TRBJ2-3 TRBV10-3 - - TGTGCCATCAGTGAATCGGACACCGTAGTGTCAGATACGCAGTATTTT CAISESDTVVSDTQYF
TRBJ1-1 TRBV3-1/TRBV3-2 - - TGTGCCAGCAGCCCCCCCCGGGGGGACACTGAAGCTTTCTTT CASSPPRGDTEAFF
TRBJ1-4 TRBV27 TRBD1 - TGTGCCAGCAGTCGCTCTAACAGGGGGCGTGGTGAAAAACTGTTTTTT CASSRSNRGRGEKLFF
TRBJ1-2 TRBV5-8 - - TGTGCCAGCAGCTTCAGGAAAGGCTACACCTTC CASSFRKGYTF
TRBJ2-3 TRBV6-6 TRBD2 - TGTGCCAGCAGTCCTAGACTCGGACTAGCGGGAGCAACGGATACGCAGTATTTT CASSPRLGLAGATDTQYF
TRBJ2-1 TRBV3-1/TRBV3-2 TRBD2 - TGTGCCAGCAGCCAACTAGCGGGGACCTACAATGAGCAGTTCTTC CASSQLAGTYNEQFF
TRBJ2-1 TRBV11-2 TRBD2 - TGTGCCAGCAGCCCCACCCTAGCGGGAGTAGATAATGAGCAGTTCTTC CASSPTLAGVDNEQFF
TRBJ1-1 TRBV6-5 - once TGTGCCAGCAGGAAACTTTACAACACTGAAGCTTTCTTT CASRKLYNTEAFF
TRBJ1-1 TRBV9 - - TGTGCCAGCAGCCCCCAGCAGGTCCAAACGAACACTGAAGCTTTCTTT CASSPQQVQTNTEAFF
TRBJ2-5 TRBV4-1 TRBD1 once TGCGCCAGCAGCCGGGGGGACAGGGGAGTAGGAGAGACCCAGTACTTC CASSRGDRGVGETQYF
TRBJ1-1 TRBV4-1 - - TGCGCCAGCAGCCTATACTCACATCGCTCTCCGAGGGCTTTCTTT CASSLYSHRSPRAFF
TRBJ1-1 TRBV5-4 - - TGTGCCAGCAAGCCTGGGGGCAGGGACACTGAAGCTTTCTTT CASKPGGRDTEAFF
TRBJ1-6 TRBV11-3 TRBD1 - TGTGCCAGCAGCCAGACAGGGGGTAATTCACCCCTCCACTTT CASSQTGGNSPLHF
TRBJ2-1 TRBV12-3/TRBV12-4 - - TGTGCCAGCAGCCTGTTCCTCGATGAGCAGTTCTTC CASSLFLDEQFF
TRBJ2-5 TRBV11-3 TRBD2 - TGTGCCAGCAGCGGAAAGACTAGCGGGGTAGAGACCCAGTACTTC CASSGKTSGVETQYF
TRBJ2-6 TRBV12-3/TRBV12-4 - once TGTGCCAGCAGTTTCACTGGGGCCAACGTCCTGACTTTC CASSFTGANVLTF
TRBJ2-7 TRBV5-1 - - TGCGCCAGCAGCTTGGGAGGTAGTGGGTCCTACGAGCAGTACTTC CASSLGGSGSYEQYF
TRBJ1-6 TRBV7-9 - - TGTGCCAGCAGCTTAGAAGGGGCCCTTTCACCCCTCCACTTT CASSLEGALSPLHF
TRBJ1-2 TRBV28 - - TGTGCCAGCATACCGGGTCCCCGGGACTATGGCTACACCTTC CASIPGPRDYGYTF
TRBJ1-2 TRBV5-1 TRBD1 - TGCGCCAGCAGCTTTGACAGGGGGATCGACTATGGCTACACCTTC CASSFDRGIDYGYTF
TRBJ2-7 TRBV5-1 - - TGCGCCAGCAGTCGACAGACAGGTAGCTCCTACGAGCAGTACTTC CASSRQTGSSYEQYF
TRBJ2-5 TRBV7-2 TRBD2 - TGTGCCAGCAAGTTTACTAGCGGGCTTCAAGAGACCCAGTACTTC CASKFTSGLQETQYF
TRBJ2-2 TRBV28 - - TGTGCCAGCAGTGAAATACAGGAAAACACCGGGGAGCTGTTTTTT CASSEIQENTGELFF
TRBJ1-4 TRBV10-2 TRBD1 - TGCGCCAGCAGGAGCAGGGGGCGCGGGGAAAAACTGTTTTTT CASRSRGRGEKLFF
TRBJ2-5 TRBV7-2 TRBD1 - TGTGCCAGCAGCTCGAACAGGGGGAAGGAGACCCAGTACTTC CASSSNRGKETQYF
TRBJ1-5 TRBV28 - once TGTGCCAGCAGTTTGAGGATGAGCAATCAGCCCCAGCATTTT CASSLRMSNQPQHF
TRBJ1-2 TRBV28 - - TGTGCCAGCAGCCCGGGGAAGGGCTATGGCTACACCTTC CASSPGKGYGYTF
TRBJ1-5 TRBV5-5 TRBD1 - TGTGCCAGCAGCCTGGGGACAGGCTATAGCAATCAGCCCCAGCATTTT CASSLGTGYSNQPQHF
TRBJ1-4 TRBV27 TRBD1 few TGTGCCAGCAGTACATGGACAGGGGGCGTTCGATTAGATGAAAAACTGTTTTTT CASSTWTGGVRLDEKLFF
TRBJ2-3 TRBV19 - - TGTGCCAGCGGAAGGGGTGCAGATACGCAGTATTTT CASGRGADTQYF
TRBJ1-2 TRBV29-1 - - TGCAGCGTCGGGGAAAGGGCTAACTATGGCTACACCTTC CSVGERANYGYTF
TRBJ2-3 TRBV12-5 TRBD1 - TGTGCTAGTGGCAACGGACAGGCCCCTAGCACAGATACGCAGTATTTT CASGNGQAPSTDTQYF
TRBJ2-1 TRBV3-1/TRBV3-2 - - TGTGCCAGCAGCCAAATGGTGGGGCCTGAGCAGTTCTTC CASSQMVGPEQFF